This TCR beta chain comes out of a study of OX40 agonist ivuxolimab in advanced cancers. Method: immunoSEQ multiplex PCR; TCRdb's copy keeps in-frame clones and lacks some. Among approximately 64,000 clones listed, around 89% were seen once. Looked up from germline, CDR1 is LGHNA and CDR2 is YNFKEQ. The CDR3 runs 16 residues. V lost 1 base, J lost 11 bases, and 20 bases lay in between. This sequence originates from an adult with an advanced solid tumor such as melanoma, head and neck, liver or kidney cancer. The sample here was CD4+ or CD8+ T cells sorted from blood, taken in a trial of the OX40 agonist ivuxolimab. The rearrangement links TRBV4-2 to TRBJ1-4; D is undetermined. In nucleotides, the CDR3 is TGTGCCAGCAGCCAAGGCCCAGCGGTAACTAATGTGAAACTGTTTTTT. It specifies CASSQGPAVTNVKLFF.